This T cell receptor beta chain was sequenced for a study of cytomegalovirus exposure and HLA in healthy donors. Study-level information: The early release's HLA-typed donors yielded tens of millions of unique TCRs.

Broader study findings: In a later analysis, productive TCRs from donors in an Asian-associated ancestry cluster reportedly carried fewer N-insertions than the cohort mean. Accurate HLA-A and HLA-B prediction from TCR beta sequences was reported for most subjects.

PCR amplification relied on 60 Vbeta primers (plus 13 Jbeta primers). The repertoire was sequenced with immunoSEQ multiplex PCR; TCRdb's copy has only in-frame clones and lacks some. The table for this sample gives tens of thousands of clones. The CDR3 runs 11 residues. The germline V and J ends were trimmed by 6 bases and 4 bases, with 9 bases remaining between them. Germline CDR1 is DFQATT and CDR2 is SNEGSKA (reference sequence). A note on this clone: Its antigen is still unknown.

The receptor was derived from a man aged 30 to 45 in good health and CMV-seronegative. The J gene is TRBJ1-1, the V gene TRBV20-1; D not resolved. The specimen sequenced was PBMCs. CDR3 in amino acids: CSAGRGTEAFF. The CDR3 nucleotides are TGCAGTGCAGGGCGGGGCACTGAAGCTTTCTTT.